Below, 17 T cell receptor beta chains from the same sample are listed, as sequenced in a study of Ad26.COV2.S vaccination and SARS-CoV-2 variants. Method: immunoSEQ multiplex PCR; TCRdb's copy keeps in-frame clones and lacks some. The sample carries fewer than 900,000 clones, approximately 88% recorded once. Treatment given: around 19 received Ad26.COV2.S at low or high dose, single or two shots; 5 received placebo; per-sample allocation not given. The samples were gathered on day 63 after the first injection of vaccine or placebo. This specimen consisted of peripheral blood, obtained in a trial of Ad26.COV2.S vaccine versus placebo. Receptors were obtained from a person between 18 and 59 years old who received the Ad26.COV2.S COVID-19 vaccine or a placebo.

CDR3 coding DNA: TGTGCCAGCAGCTCACAGGGGGGGAACACTGAAGCTTTCTTT. It encodes CASSSQGGNTEAFF. V and J are TRBV7-8 and TRBJ1-1; 8 bases are a match to TRBD1. This CDR3 is 14 amino acids long. V trimming: 4 bases; J trimming: 1 base; junction bases outside the gene matches: 2. Germline CDR1 and CDR2: SGHVS and FQNEAQ. The variable domain in full, completed from reference TRBV7-8 and TRBJ1-1, reads GAGVSQSPRYKVAKRGQDVALRCDPISGHVSLFWYQQALGQGPEFLTYFQNEAQLDKSGLPSDRFFAERPEGSVSTLKIQRTQQEDSAVYLCASSSQGGNTEAFFGQGTRLTVV.

This chain joins TRBV7-2 and TRBJ2-7, with a tentative D call TRBD2 (5 bases). Germline loops: CDR1 SGHTA, CDR2 FQGNSA. V was cut by 1 base and J by 3 bases, with 10 bases left in between. The CDR3 spans 14 residues. CDR3 coding DNA: TGTGCCAGCAGCTTAGGAGCTAGCTTCTACGAGCAGTACTTC. Translated, it gives CASSLGASFYEQYF.

V usage is TRBV2 and J usage is TRBJ1-2; unclear D gene. Germline-derived CDR1 and CDR2 are SNHLY and FYNNEI. The CDR3 covers 16 residues. V dropped 1 base and J dropped 2 bases, with 14 bases sitting between them. CDR3 nucleotides: TGTGCCAGCAGTGAAGAAGGGTCTCGGGGAAACTATGGCTACACCTTC. The encoded protein is CASSEEGSRGNYGYTF. The full variable domain, rest sourced from reference TRBV2 and TRBJ1-2, is EPEVTQTPSHQVTQMGQEVILRCVPISNHLYFYWYRQILGQKVEFLVSFYNNEISEKSEIFDDQFSVERPDGSNFTLKIRSTKLEDSAMYFCASSEEGSRGNYGYTFGSGTRLTVV.

This sequence joins TRBV6-2 or TRBV6-3 and TRBJ1-5; 7 bases fit TRBD1. V was clipped by 6 bases and J by 5 bases; unmatched bases: 7. The CDR3 spans 14 residues. The germline CDR1 and CDR2 sequences are MNHEY and SVGEGT. CDR3 sequence (DNA): TGTGCCAGCAGCCGAGGACAGGTCGATCAGCCCCAGCATTTT. Its protein is CASSRGQVDQPQHF.

V is TRBV9 and J is TRBJ1-1, with 9 bases identical to TRBD1. This CDR3 has 14 residues. CDR1 and CDR2 (germline): SGDLS, YYNGEE. The J segment lost 4 bases and the V segment lost 4 bases, leaving 5 bases of the junction unmatched. CDR3 amino acids: CASSKGQGSTEAFF. The CDR3 DNA reads TGTGCCAGCAGCAAGGGACAGGGCTCCACTGAAGCTTTCTTT.

V is TRBV5-1 and J is TRBJ2-7, with unresolved D. Trimming stripped 0 bases from V and 2 bases from J, with 9 bases between. Looked up from germline, CDR1 is SGHRS and CDR2 is YFSETQ. CDR3 length equals 14 residues. For the CDR3, the DNA is TGCGCCAGCAGCTTGGGGCTCCTGACCTACGAGCAGTACTTC. This encodes CASSLGLLTYEQYF.

The CDR3 here is CSVERRTANTGELFF. CDR3 DNA: TGCAGCGTTGAACGCAGGACAGCGAACACCGGGGAGCTGTTTTTT. This chain joins TRBV29-1 and TRBJ2-2, with D possibly TRBD1 on 6 matching bases. This CDR3 contains 15 residues. V lost 2 bases and J lost 0, with 10 bases in between. From germline, CDR1 is SQVTM and CDR2 ANQGSEA.

This chain connects TRBV14 to TRBJ1-2; a possible D gene is TRBD1 (6 bases). The CDR3 sequence is 15 residues long. CDR1 and CDR2 (germline): SGHDN, FVKESK. V was clipped by 0 bases and J by 6 bases, with 14 bases between them. CDR3 DNA sequence: TGTGCCAGCAGCCAAGATAGCCGGCAGGGGAATGGCTACACCTTC. Amino acids: CASSQDSRQGNGYTF.

CDR3 nucleotides: TGTGCCAGCAGCTCAACACCGGGAACTCAAGAGACCCAGTACTTC. Translation: CASSSTPGTQETQYF. The chain combines TRBV2 with TRBJ2-5, with D perhaps TRBD2 (5 bases). V dropped 6 bases and J dropped 2 bases, with 16 bases sitting between them. CDR1 is SNHLY and CDR2 is FYNNEI in the germline V gene. The CDR3 length is 15 residues.

V gene TRBV6-2 or TRBV6-3 combines with J gene TRBJ1-4; unclear D gene. The CDR3 contains 12 residues. CDR1 and CDR2 (germline): MNHEY, SVGEGT. Between the trimmed V and J ends, which lost 4 bases and 8 bases, there was a span of 8 bases. The CDR3 protein is CASSSGREKLFF. Here the CDR3 DNA reads TGTGCCAGCAGTTCCGGTCGGGAAAAACTGTTTTTT.

The chain recombines TRBV6-6 with TRBJ1-6; no firm D call. Germline V gene lookup returns CDR1 MNHNY and CDR2 SVGAGI (reference sequence). The CDR3 sequence is 13 residues long. With 7 bases removed from V and 4 bases from J, the gap between germline ends came to 8 bases. The DNA of the CDR3 is TGTGCCAGCACCCCACAGTATAATTCACCCCTCCACTTT. The encoded protein is CASTPQYNSPLHF.

The chain carries TRBV24-1 and TRBJ2-3, with 7 nucleotides matching TRBD1. Unmatched junction bases numbered 10, after V lost 3 bases and J lost 5 bases. The CDR3 loop spans 16 amino acids. The germline CDR1 and CDR2 sequences are KGHDR and SFDVKD. The DNA for the CDR3 is TGTGCCACCAGTGATCGGGGACAGAAACTACTAGATACGCAGTATTTT. It codes for CATSDRGQKLLDTQYF.

This clone is a singleton in its sample. The gene calls are TRBV18 and TRBJ2-2; maybe TRBD1 (5 bases). This CDR3 contains 14 residues. CDR1 and CDR2 from the germline V gene are KGHSH and LQKENI. The V end was cut by 4 bases, the J end by 1 base, with 7 bases between. CDR3 sequence reads: CASSQTENTGELFF. The CDR3 nucleotides read TGTGCCAGCTCACAGACAGAGAACACCGGGGAGCTGTTTTTT.

V and J are TRBV29-1 and TRBJ2-2; 8 bases agree with TRBD1. Germline values: CDR1 SQVTM, CDR2 ANQGSEA. This CDR3 spans 12 amino acids. V lost 6 bases to trimming and J lost 8 bases; unmatched junction nucleotides: 5. CDR3 sequence (DNA): TGCAGCGTATACAGGGGGTCAGGGGAGCTGTTTTTT. Protein product: CSVYRGSGELFF.

This sequence joins TRBV6-2 or TRBV6-3 and TRBJ1-1; D gene ambiguous. The CDR3 sequence is 14 residues long. Trimming stripped 6 bases from V and 0 bases from J, with 11 bases between. Germline CDR1 is MNHEY and CDR2 is SVGEGT. CDR3 in DNA: TGTGCCAGCAGCCCTCAAAGGATGAACACTGAAGCTTTCTTT. Translation: CASSPQRMNTEAFF.

This chain links TRBV27 with TRBJ1-1, with D maybe TRBD1 (6 bases). V gave up 5 bases and J gave up 6 bases, with 13 bases separating them. The V gene's germline CDR1 is MNHEY and CDR2 SMNVEV (reference sequence). The CDR3 runs to 13 residues. CDR3 residues: CASSVTGWAEAFF. The CDR3 DNA is TGTGCCAGCAGTGTTACAGGGTGGGCTGAAGCTTTCTTT.

This chain connects TRBV19 to TRBJ1-5, with TRBD1 matching 8 bases. The CDR3 is 13 amino acids. Per the germline V gene, CDR1 is LNHDA and CDR2 is SQIVND (reference sequence). With V trimmed by 9 bases and J by 5 bases, 6 bases remained unmatched. The CDR3 DNA reads TGTGCCAGGGCGGACAGGGCCGATCAGCCCCAGCATTTT. This sequence encodes CARADRADQPQHF.